The T cell receptor beta chain described here comes from a study of cytomegalovirus exposure and HLA in healthy donors. Looking at the study overall: Genotyping of 430 or so donors showed that about 79% belonged to the Caucasian-associated ancestry cluster.

Study conclusions and caveats: 87-base-pair reads could not separate some V segments, including TRBV6-2 and TRBV6-3. Relative to equally common others, HLA-associated TCR beta chains showed greater clonal expansion in a later analysis.

On this clone: Its target is unknown.

Researchers ran the PCR with 60 Vbeta and 13 Jbeta primers. Assay used: immunoSEQ multiplex PCR; TCRdb lists only in-frame clones, some missing. This table has about 130,000 clones, about 69% appearing once. The V gene lost 5 bases and the J gene lost 0 bases, with 10 bases spanning the gap. The CDR3 spans 15 residues. Germline V gene sequence: CDR1 LNHDA, CDR2 SQIVND (reference sequence). As for the donors, each was a healthy bone marrow donor. Sequenced material: PBMCs. The V call is TRBV19, the J call TRBJ1-4, with D possibly being TRBD1 (6 bases). The TCR comes from a man aged 30-40 years in good health and CMV-seronegative. The CDR3 DNA sequence: TGTGCCAGTAGTTACAGGGCTGCAACTAATGAAAAACTGTTTTTT. Protein sequence: CASSYRAATNEKLFF.